The clone carrying this TCR beta chain was recorded at least ten times. Its cognate antigen is unknown. This record comes from a study of T cell repertoires in cytomegalovirus infection. Study as a whole: CMV epitopes that were recently identified and HLA-C-restricted were used alongside well-studied HLA-B-restricted ones. The public TCR beta signatures pointed to both CMV infection and matching HLA type. Regarding the study as a whole: HLA-C-restricted CMV clonotypes gave the most frequent clonotype in two of eight donors.

TCRdb recomputed calls from the reads with MiXCR, one row per CDR3 protein. The sample contains around 310,000 distinct CDR3 sequences, almost 30% of which appear only once. Trimming took 7 bases from V and 8 from J; bases not matched to a gene: 15. This CDR3 region has 16 residues. Germline CDR1 MNHNS, CDR2 SASEGT. The sequence was collected from a human donor in good health (CMV status not recorded). Some clones in this sample may be carry-over from other donors' samples. Sample: cultured PBMCs, taken from culture after CMV antigen stimulation. The chain joins TRBV6-1 to TRBJ2-1, with 9 bases fitting TRBD2. Written as DNA, the CDR3 is TGTGCCAGCAATTCCCGCGGGGGGGTTGGTAGGGATGAGCAGTTCTTC. Amino acid sequence: CASNSRGGVGRDEQFF.